Below, 28 T cell receptor beta chains from the same sample are listed, as sequenced in a study of T cell changes during pregnancy in multiple sclerosis (dated by TCRdb to the late 2010s). The method was the immunoSEQ multiplex PCR assay. In its TCRdb copy, this immuneACCESS table keeps in-frame sequences only and misses some clones. Where compared with another copy, unresolved V genes explain less than half of these, and the others have no known cause. The sample profile shows about 80,000 clones; about 91% of them were found once. The ten largest make up roughly 2.5% of the sample. The sample consisted of peripheral blood, taken before pregnancy. These receptors were taken from a female donor with multiple sclerosis, enrolled in a pregnancy study.

The chain links TRBV7-7 to TRBJ2-5; TRBD2 aligns across 13 bases. This CDR3 region has 13 residues. Per the germline V gene, CDR1 is SSHAT and CDR2 is FNYEAQ (reference sequence). CDR3 region: CATGLAGMETQYF. The CDR3 nucleotides read TGTGCTACGGGACTAGCGGGAATGGAGACCCAGTACTTC.

This clone came up once. The chain uses TRBV30 and TRBJ1-5; 8 bases map to TRBD1. Trimming removed 3 bases from V and 3 bases from J; junction bases left unmatched: 7. This CDR3 region has 15 residues. Germline V CDR1 and CDR2: GTSNPN, SVGIG (reference sequence). The chain's CDR3 is CAWRLQGALNQPQHF. The CDR3 nucleotides are TGTGCCTGGAGACTCCAGGGGGCCCTCAATCAGCCCCAGCATTTT.

The chain combines TRBV19 with TRBJ2-1, with 11 bases aligning to TRBD2. Germline lookup yields CDR1 LNHDA and CDR2 SQIVND (reference sequence). The CDR3 loop spans 16 amino acids. V shed 3 bases and J 8 bases; nucleotides not matched to a gene: 9. The CDR3 reads CASSMLSGRAVDEQFF. CDR3 sequence (DNA): TGTGCCAGTAGTATGCTTAGCGGGAGGGCCGTGGATGAGCAGTTCTTC.

The V call is TRBV5-1, the J call TRBJ2-1, with D maybe TRBD2 (6 bases). The CDR3 is 15 amino acids. The V and J ends lost 5 bases and 1 base respectively, with 13 bases between them. CDR1 and CDR2 (germline): SGHRS, YFSETQ. The CDR3 DNA reads as TGCGCCAGCAGTTATGACGGGAGTTCCTACAATGAGCAGTTCTTC. Translation: CASSYDGSSYNEQFF.

The J gene is TRBJ1-2, the V gene TRBV27; 7 nucleotides line up with TRBD1. The CDR3 is 14 residues long. Germline CDR1 reads MNHEY; CDR2 reads SMNVEV (reference sequence). The V and J ends lost 6 bases and 5 bases, in that order; junction bases with no gene match: 9. The CDR3 nucleotides read TGTGCCAGCAGGTTAACAGGGGTTGGGTATGGCTACACCTTC. It encodes CASRLTGVGYGYTF.

This clone showed up just once. V and J are TRBV7-9 and TRBJ1-1; possibly TRBD1 for D (5 bases). The ends were cut back, 4 bases at V and 0 bases at J, with 9 bases in the middle. Germline CDR1 SEHNR, CDR2 FQNEAQ (reference sequence). The CDR3 has 14 residues. The CDR3 DNA reads TGTGCCAGCAGCTCCAGGGTGATGAACACTGAAGCTTTCTTT. Translation gives CASSSRVMNTEAFF.

The chain carries TRBV15 and TRBJ2-1, with 7 bases lining up with TRBD2. CDR3 size: 16 residues. Germline V gene lookup returns CDR1 LNHNV and CDR2 YYDKDF (reference sequence). V shed 0 bases, J shed 2 bases, and the junction held 4 bases outside the gene matches. This chain's CDR3 is CATSRDGGRTYNEQFF. The CDR3 DNA follows: TGTGCCACCAGCAGAGACGGCGGGAGAACCTACAATGAGCAGTTCTTC.

CDR3 sequence: CASSWTGYILNEAFF. The CDR3 DNA sequence: TGTGCCAGTAGTTGGACAGGGTACATCCTCAATGAAGCTTTCTTT. V and J are TRBV19 and TRBJ1-1, with 8 bases fitting TRBD1. The CDR3 is 15 residues long. The junction had 12 bases not matched to a gene; V was cut back by 5 bases and J by 7 bases. The germline V gene encodes CDR1 LNHDA and CDR2 SQIVND (reference sequence).

The J gene is TRBJ1-5, the V gene TRBV7-8, with D possibly TRBD1 on 5 matching bases. There are 14 residues in the CDR3. V was clipped by 0 bases and J by 6 bases, with 9 bases between them. Germline V gives CDR1 SGHVS, CDR2 FQNEAQ. CDR3 protein: CASSLAPGPQPQHF. CDR3 nucleotide sequence: TGTGCCAGCAGCTTAGCGCCAGGGCCTCAGCCCCAGCATTTT.

V and J are TRBV29-1 and TRBJ1-1; possible D gene TRBD1, 6 bases. V shed 5 bases and J shed 4 bases, with 14 bases lying between them. Germline CDR1 is SQVTM and CDR2 is ANQGSEA. This CDR3 region has 13 residues. CDR3 residues: CSVQGQMFTEAFF. In DNA, the CDR3 is TGCAGCGTTCAAGGACAGATGTTCACTGAAGCTTTCTTT.

V gene TRBV6-1 combines with J gene TRBJ1-1; maybe TRBD1 (5 bases). The CDR3 consists of 18 residues. V was pared by 2 bases and J by 6 bases, with 25 bases between. The germline CDR1 and CDR2 sequences are MNHNS and SASEGT. The CDR3: CASSETGLGQPFNAEAFF. CDR3 nucleotide sequence: TGTGCCAGCAGTGAAACGGGACTCGGCCAACCATTTAACGCTGAAGCTTTCTTT.

V and J are TRBV29-1 and TRBJ2-4; D may be TRBD1 (5 bases). The germline V and J ends were trimmed by 7 bases and 0 bases, with 16 bases remaining between them. CDR3 length: 15 residues. The germline CDR1 and CDR2 sequences are SQVTM and ANQGSEA. The CDR3 nucleotides read TGCAGCGCTGCACCCTCCCAGGGAGCCAAAAACATTCAGTACTTC. It encodes CSAAPSQGAKNIQYF.

The V call is TRBV10-3, the J call TRBJ2-7; D may be TRBD1 (5 bases). V shed 3 bases and J shed 6 bases, with 9 bases lying between them. This CDR3 has 12 residues. CDR1 is ENHRY and CDR2 is SYGVKD in the germline V gene. CDR3 region: CAISEGVPEQYF. CDR3 DNA sequence: TGTGCCATCAGTGAAGGGGTACCCGAGCAGTACTTC.

The rearrangement links TRBV4-2 to TRBJ1-2; 9 bases match TRBD1. Germline V gene sequence: CDR1 LGHNA, CDR2 YNFKEQ. The CDR3 covers 16 residues. V shed 2 bases and J 3 bases; nucleotides not matched to a gene: 7. This CDR3 reads CASSQSGQGSYYGYTF. CDR3 in DNA: TGTGCCAGCAGCCAATCCGGACAGGGGTCATACTATGGCTACACCTTC.

The chain employs TRBV4-1 and TRBJ2-1, with 10 nucleotides matching TRBD2. The CDR3 runs 15 residues. Trimming took 0 bases from V and 10 from J; bases not matched to a gene: 6. Germline CDR1 reads MGHRA; CDR2 reads YSYEKL. The CDR3 here is CASSQEGLATSEQFF. The CDR3 DNA reads as TGCGCCAGCAGCCAAGAGGGACTAGCGACTTCCGAGCAGTTCTTC.

The chain is built from TRBV27 and TRBJ1-4; tentative D call: TRBD1 (5 bases). This CDR3 spans 15 amino acids. Trimming removed 7 bases from V and 0 bases from J, with 12 bases in between. Germline CDR1 and CDR2: MNHEY and SMNVEV (reference sequence). CDR3 DNA sequence: TGTGCCAGCACCCATCGGGGGGCAACTAATGAAAAACTGTTTTTT. It yields the protein CASTHRGATNEKLFF.

The chain joins TRBV18 to TRBJ2-2; weak D call: TRBD1 (5 bases). The CDR3 runs 15 residues. Between the trimmed V and J ends, which lost 2 bases and 6 bases, there was a span of 13 bases. Germline lookup yields CDR1 KGHSH and CDR2 LQKENI. In DNA form, the CDR3 reads TGTGCCAGCTCACCATCGGCGCAGGGTTCCGGGGAGCTGTTTTTT. Translation: CASSPSAQGSGELFF.

V usage is TRBV7-9 and J usage is TRBJ2-1; 13 positions agree with TRBD2. V lost 5 bases to trimming and J lost 8 bases; unmatched junction nucleotides: 15. The CDR3 runs 18 residues. CDR1 and CDR2 from the germline V gene are SEHNR and FQNEAQ (reference sequence). CDR3 sequence reads: CASSPGLAGELGSYEQFF. CDR3 DNA sequence: TGTGCCAGCAGCCCCGGACTAGCGGGAGAGCTCGGGAGTTATGAGCAGTTCTTC.

The chain is built from TRBV6-5 and TRBJ1-5; D remains ambiguous. The CDR3 spans 13 residues. V was shortened by 2 bases and J by 2 bases, with 4 bases between the two germline ends. Germline V gives CDR1 MNHEY, CDR2 SVGAGI. The CDR3: CASSYGRNQPQHF. The CDR3 region has the DNA TGTGCCAGCAGTTACGGCCGCAATCAGCCCCAGCATTTT.

The rearrangement uses TRBV5-1 and TRBJ2-7, with 8 bases fitting TRBD2. Germline V gene lookup returns CDR1 SGHRS and CDR2 YFSETQ. The CDR3 runs 15 residues. The V segment lost 2 bases and the J segment 6 bases; nucleotides outside the gene matches: 10. Here the CDR3 reads CASSFSIGGRREQYF. For the CDR3, the DNA is TGCGCCAGCAGCTTCTCGATTGGCGGGAGGCGCGAGCAGTACTTC.

The V call is TRBV5-1, the J call TRBJ2-1; 7 bases match TRBD2. Germline V gene sequence: CDR1 SGHRS, CDR2 YFSETQ. Trimming at V came to 2 bases and at J to 1 base, leaving 3 bases not matched to a gene. This CDR3 contains 15 residues. Written as DNA, the CDR3 is TGCGCCAGCAGCTTCAGCGGGATGTCCTACAATGAGCAGTTCTTC. Protein product: CASSFSGMSYNEQFF.

V is TRBV19 and J is TRBJ1-1, with 8 bases aligning to TRBD1. V lost 6 bases and J lost 0; bases outside the gene matches: 12. CDR3 size: 17 residues. Germline V gene sequence: CDR1 LNHDA, CDR2 SQIVND (reference sequence). CDR3 region: CASRTGALATLNTEAFF. CDR3 DNA: TGTGCCAGTAGGACAGGGGCGCTCGCGACTTTGAACACTGAAGCTTTCTTT.

This chain joins TRBV6-1 and TRBJ2-7; 8 bases align to TRBD1. V lost 4 bases, J lost 4 bases, and 12 bases stayed unmatched. In germline, CDR1 is MNHNS, CDR2 SASEGT. The CDR3 consists of 16 residues. CDR3 in amino acids: CASSGETGTGVYEQYF. In nucleotides, the CDR3 is TGTGCCAGCAGTGGAGAAACCGGGACAGGTGTTTACGAGCAGTACTTC.

This clone was observed a single time. CDR3 coding DNA: TGTGCCAGCAGTCAAGGACAGGGAGGGCTGGAAAAACTGTTTTTT. Its protein is CASSQGQGGLEKLFF. The chain uses TRBV7-9 and TRBJ1-4; TRBD1 agrees at 8 bases. CDR1 and CDR2 from the germline V gene are SEHNR and FQNEAQ (reference sequence). CDR3 size: 15 residues. J was trimmed by 8 bases and V by 6 bases; bases with no gene match: 11.

This sequence joins TRBV7-9 and TRBJ1-1; TRBD1 is a possible D gene (6 bases). V was clipped by 6 bases and J by 11 bases, with 19 bases between them. CDR1 and CDR2 from the germline V gene are SEHNR and FQNEAQ (reference sequence). The CDR3 runs 13 residues. The CDR3 region is CASSPKGGAPAFF. For the CDR3, the DNA is TGTGCCAGCAGTCCGAAGGGGGGGGCCCCGGCTTTCTTT.

This clone was counted once. The chain recombines TRBV6-5 with TRBJ2-2, with D possibly matching TRBD2 (5 bases). Between the trimmed V and J ends, which lost 6 bases and 3 bases, there was a span of 14 bases. The length of the CDR3 is 15 residues. Germline assignment: CDR1 MNHEY and CDR2 SVGAGI. DNA for the CDR3: TGTGCCAGCAGGAAGCGGACCACGGACACCGGGGAGCTGTTTTTT. It is translated as CASRKRTTDTGELFF.

The chain is built from TRBV4-2 and TRBJ2-1, with 9 bases that match TRBD1. CDR1 is LGHNA, CDR2 YNFKEQ, per germline. The CDR3 consists of 18 residues. Trimming at V came to 0 bases and at J to 3 bases, leaving 9 bases not matched to a gene. The CDR3 reads CASSQEEGGTGNYNEQFF. The CDR3 DNA is TGTGCCAGCAGCCAAGAGGAAGGGGGGACAGGGAACTACAATGAGCAGTTCTTC.

The chain combines TRBV7-8 with TRBJ2-2; TRBD1 agrees at 9 bases. The V gene end was trimmed by 10 bases and the J gene end by 1 base; junction bases not matched to a gene: 4. Looked up from germline, CDR1 is SGHVS and CDR2 is FQNEAQ. This CDR3 is built from 14 residues. The CDR3 region has the DNA TGTGCCACCAACAGGGGGCTGAACACCGGGGAGCTGTTTTTT. It translates to CATNRGLNTGELFF.